Presented here are 7 T cell receptor beta chains from one specimen sequenced in a study of T cell responses to AZD1222 COVID-19 vaccine. Only in-frame clones appear in the TCRdb table, and some are missing; sequencing was by immunoSEQ multiplex PCR. The profile shows around 120,000 clones, approximately 86% of them singletons. This specimen consisted of peripheral blood, obtained 28 days after the second AZD1222 dose. These receptor sequences come from an adult who received the AZD1222 COVID-19 vaccine.

The rearrangement uses TRBV6-1 and TRBJ1-6; 12 nucleotides match TRBD1. The CDR3 length is 16 residues. With V trimmed by 4 bases and J by 2 bases, 0 bases remained unmatched. Germline CDR1 reads MNHNS; CDR2 reads SASEGT. CDR3 amino acids: CASSGDRGPYNSPLHF. Written as DNA, the CDR3 is TGTGCCAGCAGTGGGGACAGGGGGCCCTATAATTCACCCCTCCACTTT.

The chain uses TRBV3-1 (or the pseudogene TRBV3-2) and TRBJ2-5, with 11 bases aligning to TRBD2. The CDR3 contains 15 residues. The germline V gene encodes CDR1 LGHDT and CDR2 YNNKEL (reference sequence). V shed 2 bases, J shed 4 bases, and the junction held 3 bases outside the gene matches. The CDR3 coding sequence is TGTGCCAGCAGCCAACTAGCGGGGGGACCAGAGACCCAGTACTTC. Amino acids: CASSQLAGGPETQYF.

V gene TRBV6-2 or TRBV6-3 combines with J gene TRBJ2-7, with TRBD2 identical over 11 bases. This CDR3 region has 16 residues. In germline, CDR1 is MNHEY, CDR2 SVGEGT. With V trimmed by 2 bases and J by 7 bases, 10 bases remained unmatched. The CDR3 bases are TGTGCCAGCAGTTACCCACCTAGCGGGGGGTTACCGGAGCAGTACTTC. Protein product: CASSYPPSGGLPEQYF.

This clone was seen only once. Here the CDR3 DNA reads TGTGCCAGCAGCCAAGATAACAGTGGTAATGAAAAACTGTTTTTT. Translated: CASSQDNSGNEKLFF. The V and J genes are TRBV4-2 and TRBJ1-4; no clear D. The length of the CDR3 is 15 residues. Germline assignment: CDR1 LGHNA and CDR2 YNFKEQ. The V gene lost 0 bases and the J gene lost 4 bases, with 9 bases spanning the gap.

The chain couples TRBV29-1 to TRBJ2-2, with D possibly being TRBD2 (6 bases). This CDR3 has 11 amino acids. CDR1 is SQVTM, CDR2 ANQGSEA, per germline. V gave up 7 bases and J gave up 5 bases, with 8 bases separating them. CDR3 nucleotides: TGCAGCGCAGGGAGGACCGGGGAGCTGTTTTTT. This translates into CSAGRTGELFF.

The rearrangement uses TRBV18 and TRBJ1-6; TRBD1 matches 7 bases. J was trimmed by 5 bases and V by 8 bases; bases with no gene match: 6. Germline CDR1 reads KGHSH; CDR2 reads LQKENI. This CDR3 has 14 residues. CDR3 sequence (DNA): TGTGCCAGCGCTCGGGACAGCGATAATTCACCCCTCCACTTT. Protein: CASARDSDNSPLHF.

J is TRBJ1-1 and V is TRBV6-5, with a possible D match to TRBD1 (5 bases). V shed 0 bases and J shed 0 bases, with 5 bases lying between them. The V gene's germline CDR1 is MNHEY and CDR2 SVGAGI. The CDR3 loop spans 14 amino acids. For the CDR3, the DNA is TGTGCCAGCAGTTACTCCAGGGTGAACACTGAAGCTTTCTTT. Protein product: CASSYSRVNTEAFF.